The 27 T cell receptor beta chains in this list originate from one sample, sequenced in a study of blood T cell repertoires in COVID-19. This table comes from immunoSEQ multiplex PCR, and its TCRdb copy is limited to in-frame clones, with some not included. The data contain around 200,000 clones, about 83% of them singletons. The sample was peripheral blood. The receptors come from a man between 45 and 60 years old with active or convalescent COVID-19.

J is TRBJ2-7 and V is TRBV5-1, with 7 bases aligning to TRBD1. J lost 4 bases, V lost 0 bases, and 7 bases had no gene match. Per the germline V gene, CDR1 is SGHRS and CDR2 is YFSETQ. The CDR3 has 15 residues. CDR3 protein: CASSLAGTATYEQYF. DNA for the CDR3: TGCGCCAGCAGCTTGGCCGGGACAGCCACTTACGAGCAGTACTTC.

This clone turned up a few times. The chain combines TRBV7-2 with TRBJ2-3; 14 bases line up with TRBD2. The V and J ends lost 5 bases and 4 bases, in that order; junction bases with no gene match: 11. The CDR3 is 18 residues long. CDR1 and CDR2 (germline): SGHTA, FQGNSA. CDR3 bases: TGTGCCAGCAGCCTTGGGACTAGCGGGAGTAGTTGGCCAGATACGCAGTATTTT. This codes for CASSLGTSGSSWPDTQYF.

V usage is TRBV7-2 and J usage is TRBJ2-5, with 11 nucleotides matching TRBD1. Germline loops: CDR1 SGHTA, CDR2 FQGNSA. The CDR3 covers 14 residues. Trimming took 6 bases from V and 2 from J; bases not matched to a gene: 2. This chain's CDR3 is CASSWDRGQETQYF. The DNA for the CDR3 is TGTGCCAGCAGTTGGGACAGGGGGCAAGAGACCCAGTACTTC. The full variable domain, its missing parts supplied by reference TRBV7-2 and TRBJ2-5, is GAGVSQSPSNKVTEKGKDVELRCDPISGHTALYWYRQSLGQGLEFLIYFQGNSAPDKSGLPSDRFSAERTGGSVSTLTIQRTQQEDSAVYLCASSWDRGQETQYFGPGTRLLVL.

The chain combines TRBV5-1 with TRBJ1-4; D call uncertain. This CDR3 contains 15 residues. Trimming shortened V by 0 bases and J by 0 bases, and 6 bases separated the two germline ends. Germline lookup yields CDR1 SGHRS and CDR2 YFSETQ. In DNA form, the CDR3 reads TGCGCCAGCAGCTTGGGGAGCGCAACTAATGAAAAACTGTTTTTT. Translation: CASSLGSATNEKLFF.

The gene calls are TRBV6-5 and TRBJ2-2; TRBD2 agrees at 8 bases. V lost 6 bases, J lost 6 bases, and 6 bases stayed unmatched. This CDR3 has 14 amino acids. The germline V gene has CDR1 MNHEY and CDR2 SVGAGI. For the CDR3, the DNA is TGTGCCAGCAGCCCGCTGCGGGAGGCCGGGGAGCTGTTTTTT. Its translation: CASSPLREAGELFF.

This clone came up a few times. The chain joins TRBV7-9 to TRBJ2-3; a possible D gene is TRBD1 (6 bases). Germline V gene lookup returns CDR1 SEHNR and CDR2 FQNEAQ (reference sequence). Trimming cost V 5 bases and J 2 bases, with 20 bases left between them. CDR3 length: 17 amino acids. The DNA of the CDR3 is TGTGCCAGCAGCGGAGACAGGAACATCCTACTCACAGATACGCAGTATTTT. Translation: CASSGDRNILLTDTQYF.

The chain recombines TRBV18 with TRBJ1-2, with 9 bases matching TRBD1. Germline loops: CDR1 KGHSH, CDR2 LQKENI. V lost 4 bases, J lost 4 bases, and 4 bases stayed unmatched. The CDR3 covers 14 residues. The CDR3 DNA reads TGTGCCAGCTCACAAGACAGGGGGGGCTATGGCTACACCTTC. This translates into CASSQDRGGYGYTF.

The J gene is TRBJ2-2, the V gene TRBV6-6; 8 positions match TRBD2. The CDR3 consists of 14 residues. J gave up 4 bases and V 10 bases, and 8 bases lay outside the gene matches. The germline CDR1 and CDR2 sequences are MNHNY and SVGAGI (reference sequence). The CDR3 reads CATLPGRGTGELFF. As DNA, the CDR3 is TGTGCCACCCTCCCCGGGAGGGGCACCGGGGAGCTGTTTTTT.

CDR3 amino acids: CASSEATGDQPQHF. CDR3 coding DNA: TGTGCCAGCAGTGAAGCGACAGGGGATCAGCCCCAGCATTTT. V gene TRBV2 combines with J gene TRBJ1-5; TRBD1 matches at 8 bases. With 0 bases clipped from V and 5 bases from J, the junction kept 0 bases outside the gene matches. Germline V CDR1 and CDR2: SNHLY, FYNNEI. The CDR3 runs to 14 residues.

This clone is a singleton in its sample. This chain links TRBV10-3 with TRBJ2-7, with TRBD2 matching over 11 bases. The CDR3 extends over 17 amino acids. Looked up from germline, CDR1 is ENHRY and CDR2 is SYGVKD. Trimming removed 0 bases from V and 7 bases from J; junction bases left unmatched: 11. The CDR3 region has the DNA TGTGCCATCAGTGAGTCGACGGGGCTAGCGGGAGGAGGTGAGCAGTACTTC. Translation: CAISESTGLAGGGEQYF.

The CDR3 DNA reads as TGTGCCAGCAGCGTCACAGGGTTCACTGAAGCTTTCTTT. Residues: CASSVTGFTEAFF. The V gene is TRBV5-6, the J gene TRBJ1-1, with a possible D match to TRBD1 (6 bases). Germline CDR1 and CDR2: SGHDT and YYEEEE. This CDR3 is 13 amino acids long. Deletions cut 4 bases from V and 4 bases from J, with 11 bases between.

The chain has TRBV11-3 and TRBJ1-5; a possible D gene is TRBD1 (6 bases). The ends were cut back, 0 bases at V and 0 bases at J, with 9 bases in the middle. This CDR3 region has 16 residues. In germline, CDR1 is SGHNT, CDR2 YENEEA. This chain's CDR3 is CASSLDKGVSNQPQHF. Written as DNA, the CDR3 is TGTGCCAGCAGCTTAGATAAGGGGGTTAGCAATCAGCCCCAGCATTTT.

V usage is TRBV5-1 and J usage is TRBJ2-3, with D perhaps matching TRBD2 (5 bases). Germline CDR1 reads SGHRS; CDR2 reads YFSETQ. The CDR3 consists of 13 residues. Trimming pared 5 bases from V and 6 bases from J, leaving 13 bases between. The CDR3 DNA sequence: TGCGCCAGCAGACCCGACGGACTTGATACGCAGTATTTT. As protein: CASRPDGLDTQYF.

The V gene is TRBV28, the J gene TRBJ1-5, with TRBD1 as a possible D gene (6 bases). Per germline, CDR1 MDHEN and CDR2 SYDVKM. V was shortened by 2 bases and J by 0 bases, with 11 bases between the two germline ends. The CDR3 runs to 16 residues. The CDR3 region is CASSLGGAYSNQPQHF. The DNA for the CDR3 is TGTGCCAGCAGTTTAGGGGGGGCTTATAGCAATCAGCCCCAGCATTTT.

This clone was seen more than once but under ten times. Within the sample, other DNA sequences also encode this same CDR3. The V gene is TRBV30, the J gene TRBJ1-5, with D possibly matching TRBD1 (5 bases). Germline CDR1 GTSNPN, CDR2 SVGIG (reference sequence). The germline V and J ends were trimmed by 3 bases and 3 bases, with 9 bases remaining between them. The CDR3 sequence is 13 residues long. The CDR3 protein is CAWRDSSNQPQHF. CDR3 DNA sequence: TGTGCCTGGAGAGACAGCTCCAATCAGCCCCAGCATTTT.

This clone was recorded a few times. In DNA, the CDR3 is TGCGCCAGCAGTGAGTCGAGGGGCCGGGGGAGTAATGAAAAACTGTTTTTT. This sequence encodes CASSESRGRGSNEKLFF. The chain joins TRBV10-1 to TRBJ1-4; D may be TRBD1 (5 bases). Germline lookup yields CDR1 WNHNN and CDR2 SYGVQD (reference sequence). Trimming cost V 0 bases and J 4 bases, with 15 bases left between them. The CDR3 length is 17 residues.

This chain links TRBV6-2 or TRBV6-3 with TRBJ1-2, with 7 bases identical to TRBD1. The germline gives CDR1 MNHEY, CDR2 SVGEGT. This CDR3 comprises 13 residues. V gave up 6 bases and J gave up 4 bases; unmatched junction bases: 5. CDR3 bases: TGTGCCAGCAGCTCGACAGGGCTCTATGGCTACACCTTC. Translating it yields CASSSTGLYGYTF.

This chain's CDR3 is CAWSVLDTYGYTF. Written as DNA, the CDR3 is TGTGCCTGGAGTGTATTGGACACCTATGGCTACACCTTC. This chain connects TRBV30 to TRBJ1-2, with D perhaps matching TRBD1 (5 bases). Germline loops: CDR1 GTSNPN, CDR2 SVGIG (reference sequence). V was cut by 0 bases and J by 4 bases, with 9 bases left in between. The CDR3 is 13 residues long.

The chain has TRBV15 and TRBJ1-1, with 7 bases matching TRBD1. Unmatched junction bases numbered 13, after V lost 3 bases and J lost 3 bases. CDR3 length equals 17 residues. CDR1 is LNHNV and CDR2 is YYDKDF in the germline V gene (reference sequence). CDR3 region: CATSSPNLGQSDTEAFF. CDR3 DNA sequence: TGTGCCACCAGCAGTCCCAATTTGGGACAGTCGGACACTGAAGCTTTCTTT.

The V gene is TRBV18, the J gene TRBJ1-2, with a possible D match to TRBD1 (5 bases). Germline loops: CDR1 KGHSH, CDR2 LQKENI. V was shortened by 5 bases and J by 4 bases, with 11 bases between the two germline ends. The CDR3 consists of 13 residues. CDR3: CASSSGHPYGYTF. CDR3 nucleotides: TGTGCCAGCTCAAGTGGACACCCCTATGGCTACACCTTC.

The chain recombines TRBV30 with TRBJ1-1, with D perhaps matching TRBD1 (5 bases). The V end was cut by 3 bases, the J end by 10 bases, with 21 bases between. Looked up from germline, CDR1 is GTSNPN and CDR2 is SVGIG (reference sequence). The length of the CDR3 is 14 residues. The CDR3 nucleotides read TGTGCCTGGAGCGTGGGGCACCAGTCCGGTGGAGCTTTCTTT. This encodes CAWSVGHQSGGAFF.

The chain employs TRBV18 and TRBJ1-3, with TRBD1 matching 7 bases. This CDR3 comprises 15 residues. CDR1 and CDR2 (germline): KGHSH, LQKENI. After removal of 3 bases from V and 0 bases from J, the junction contained 2 bases not matched to a gene. CDR3 nucleotide sequence: TGTGCCAGCTCACCTCAGGGGGTCTCTGGAAACACCATATATTTT. Translated, it gives CASSPQGVSGNTIYF. Variable domain in full (rest from reference TRBV18 and TRBJ1-3): NAGVMQNPRHLVRRRGQEARLRCSPMKGHSHVYWYRQLPEEGLKFMVYLQKENIIDESGMPKERFSAEFPKEGPSILRIQQVVRGDSAAYFCASSPQGVSGNTIYFGEGSWLTVV.

This chain links TRBV10-3 with TRBJ1-5, with TRBD1 matching 10 bases. Germline lookup yields CDR1 ENHRY and CDR2 SYGVKD. The CDR3 contains 15 residues. Trimming cost V 4 bases and J 5 bases; bases outside gene matches: 5. The CDR3 is CAISATGTGDQPQHF. CDR3 DNA sequence: TGTGCCATCAGTGCTACCGGGACAGGGGATCAGCCCCAGCATTTT.

V gene TRBV3-1 (or the pseudogene TRBV3-2) combines with J gene TRBJ2-3; 10 nucleotides align to TRBD2. CDR3 length: 16 residues. The germline V gene encodes CDR1 LGHDT and CDR2 YNNKEL (reference sequence). V dropped 4 bases and J dropped 6; count of bases not matched to a gene: 10. CDR3 DNA sequence: TGTGCCAGCAGCCCACGTCCTAGCGGGAGAGGCGATACGCAGTATTTT. Residues: CASSPRPSGRGDTQYF.

The J gene is TRBJ2-7, the V gene TRBV5-1; D call uncertain. Germline V gives CDR1 SGHRS, CDR2 YFSETQ. The CDR3 covers 14 residues. Trimming stripped 1 base from V and 0 bases from J, with 8 bases between. CDR3 amino acids: CASSLSVNSYEQYF. The CDR3 region has the DNA TGCGCCAGCAGCTTGAGCGTAAACTCCTACGAGCAGTACTTC.

J is TRBJ1-5 and V is TRBV19, with no clear D. Germline CDR1 LNHDA, CDR2 SQIVND (reference sequence). V lost 8 bases and J lost 2, with 7 bases in between. The CDR3 extends over 12 amino acids. Here the CDR3 DNA reads TGTGCCAGTGTCACTGGCAATCAGCCCCAGCATTTT. Its translation: CASVTGNQPQHF.

The chain couples TRBV27 to TRBJ2-1; 12 nucleotides match TRBD2. The CDR3 totals 16 residues. Germline V gives CDR1 MNHEY, CDR2 SMNVEV (reference sequence). The ends lost 5 bases at V and 3 bases at J; junction bases unmatched: 5. The CDR3 reads CASSPLAGGVYNEQFF. The CDR3 DNA reads TGTGCCAGCAGTCCCCTAGCGGGAGGGGTCTACAATGAGCAGTTCTTC.